These 4 T cell receptor beta chains originate from one sample sequenced in a study of T cell responses to AZD1222 COVID-19 vaccine. Profiling relied on immunoSEQ multiplex PCR, and the TCRdb table lists in-frame clones only, not all of them. The sample consists of some 69,000 clones, approximately 87% of them appearing once. Sequencing was performed on peripheral blood, taken 28 days after the second AZD1222 dose. The origin of the receptors is an adult who received the AZD1222 COVID-19 vaccine.

The chain combines TRBV23-1 with TRBJ2-1, with no clear D. TRBV23-1 is placed among ORFs of uncertain function. The ends were cut back, 6 bases at V and 0 bases at J, with 12 bases in the middle. The CDR3 loop spans 15 amino acids. Here the CDR3 DNA reads TGCGCCAGCAGCCAGGACGAAGGCTCCTACAATGAGCAGTTCTTC. This codes for CASSQDEGSYNEQFF.

The chain joins TRBV5-1 to TRBJ2-7; the match to TRBD2 covers 8 bases. The CDR3 runs 16 residues. The ends lost 2 bases at V and 0 bases at J; junction bases unmatched: 7. Germline V lookup: CDR1 SGHRS, CDR2 YFSETQ. Here the CDR3 reads CASSLMLAGSSYEQYF. CDR3 DNA sequence: TGCGCCAGCAGCTTAATGCTAGCGGGTAGCTCCTACGAGCAGTACTTC.

The sample holds one count of this clone. The gene calls are TRBV6-4 and TRBJ2-3; a weak D match, TRBD2 (5 bases). CDR1 and CDR2 from the germline V gene are MRHNA and SNTAGT. The CDR3 runs to 13 residues. The ends were cut back, 3 bases at V and 11 bases at J, with 15 bases in the middle. CDR3 DNA: TGTGCCAGCAGTGAGTCAGGAGGAACGGGGCAGTATTTT. This translates into CASSESGGTGQYF.

The CDR3 reads CASIPDGTSTDTQYF. CDR3 DNA: TGTGCCAGCATTCCGGACGGAACCAGCACAGATACGCAGTATTTT. The V call is TRBV2, the J call TRBJ2-3; no firm D call. CDR1 and CDR2 from the germline V gene are SNHLY and FYNNEI. This CDR3 comprises 15 residues. With 7 bases removed from V and 0 bases from J, the gap between germline ends came to 14 bases.